The 9 T cell receptor beta chains reported below all come from one sample, sequenced in a study of T cell responses to AZD1222 COVID-19 vaccine (dated by TCRdb to 2020 to 2022). To prepare the library, the immunoSEQ multiplex PCR assay was applied. This immuneACCESS table, as held by TCRdb, lists in-frame sequences with V and J called but not all clones. Of the missing ones, under half trace to an unresolved V gene in checked studies; the others have no known cause. This sample lists 100,000 to 120,000 clones; approximately 88% were detected once. Of the sample, about 2.5% is held by the ten largest clones. The sample's time point label, in plain terms: baseline before first vaccination. The sequencing used peripheral blood, collected on day 0 of AZD1222 vaccination. The origin of the receptors is an adult in good health.

The rearrangement joins TRBV13 to TRBJ2-1; the D gene is possibly TRBD2 (6 bases). This CDR3 contains 19 residues. The germline gives CDR1 PRHDT, CDR2 FYEKMQ (reference sequence). V was trimmed by 5 bases and J by 0 bases, leaving 23 bases between them. In DNA, the CDR3 is TGTGCCAGCAGCCCACTGGTGGGGGAGGTTAAGAGCTCCTACAATGAGCAGTTCTTC. This sequence encodes CASSPLVGEVKSSYNEQFF.

Details on this clone: Mismatch with germline at one junction end may stem from a read error. The identical CDR3 is also encoded by other nucleotide sequences in the sample. This sequence joins TRBV4-3 and TRBJ1-2; 8 bases match TRBD1. The CDR3 loop spans 16 amino acids. Germline values: CDR1 LGHNA, CDR2 YSLEER. CDR3 protein: CASSQENRWTGYGYTF. CDR3 nucleotides: TGCGCCAGCAGTCAAGAAAATCGGTGGACAGGGTATGGCTACACCTTC.

This clone was recorded once. The V gene is TRBV4-3, the J gene TRBJ1-1; D remains unclear. Per the germline V gene, CDR1 is LGHNA and CDR2 is YSLEER. The CDR3 extends over 15 amino acids. V lost 3 bases, J lost 0 bases, and 11 bases lay in between. CDR3 region: CASSHLNRVNTEAFF. The CDR3 nucleotides read TGCGCCAGCAGCCACCTCAATCGGGTGAACACTGAAGCTTTCTTT.

The chain has TRBV11-3 and TRBJ1-1; no reliable D call. The CDR3 contains 12 residues. Trimming pared 5 bases from V and 4 bases from J, leaving 8 bases between. CDR1 and CDR2 from the germline V gene are SGHNT and YENEEA. The CDR3 is CASSPRLTEAFF. The CDR3 DNA reads as TGTGCCAGCAGCCCTCGCCTCACTGAAGCTTTCTTT. The entire variable domain, with the rest obtained from reference TRBV11-3 and TRBJ1-1, is as follows: EAGVVQSPRYKIIEKKQPVAFWCNPISGHNTLYWYLQNLGQGPELLIRYENEEAVDDSQLPKDRFSAERLKGVDSTLKIQPAELGDSAVYLCASSPRLTEAFFGQGTRLTVV.

V and J are TRBV5-6 and TRBJ2-4; D is possibly TRBD2 (6 bases). Germline CDR1 reads SGHDT; CDR2 reads YYEEEE. The V end lost 0 bases, the J end lost 5 bases, and 9 bases lay between the germline ends. CDR3 length: 14 amino acids. The CDR3 is CASSLAGTENIQYF. DNA for the CDR3: TGTGCCAGCAGCTTGGCAGGGACTGAAAACATTCAGTACTTC.

V usage is TRBV28 and J usage is TRBJ2-1; a possible D gene is TRBD2 (6 bases). The CDR3 has 16 amino acids. Trimming took off 7 bases at V and 0 bases at J, with 16 bases between the two ends. Per germline, CDR1 MDHEN and CDR2 SYDVKM. CDR3 coding DNA: TGTGCCAGCACCTCTGAGGGGAGGAGCTCCTACAATGAGCAGTTCTTC. Translated: CASTSEGRSSYNEQFF.

V and J are TRBV9 and TRBJ2-5, with D possibly matching TRBD2 (6 bases). The CDR3 covers 14 residues. CDR1 and CDR2 (germline): SGDLS, YYNGEE. Trimming shortened V by 8 bases and J by 4 bases, and 18 bases separated the two germline ends. This CDR3 reads CARRGPPGRETQYF. In nucleotides, the CDR3 is TGTGCCAGGCGGGGACCCCCGGGGAGAGAGACCCAGTACTTC.

The chain joins TRBV5-1 to TRBJ1-6; 7 nucleotides match TRBD1. This CDR3 is 15 amino acids long. V lost 4 bases and J lost 5; bases outside the gene matches: 6. CDR1 and CDR2 from the germline V gene are SGHRS and YFSETQ. The CDR3 DNA follows: TGCGCCAGCAGCCTGGGGACAGTTGATAATTCACCCCTCCACTTT. This encodes CASSLGTVDNSPLHF.

The chain joins TRBV27 to TRBJ2-1; 9 nucleotides match TRBD2. Germline CDR1 is MNHEY and CDR2 is SMNVEV (reference sequence). CDR3 length equals 17 residues. Unmatched junction bases numbered 9, after V lost 6 bases and J lost 0 bases. CDR3: CASRGTSPFSSYNEQFF. The DNA of the CDR3 is TGTGCCAGCAGGGGGACTAGCCCTTTTAGCTCCTACAATGAGCAGTTCTTC.